The 14 T cell receptor beta chains presented below share a single source sample, sequenced in a study of human T cells and chemical hapten exposure. From the RACE reads, TCRdb called clonotypes with MiXCR, one entry per CDR3 protein. The repertoire holds about 89,000 distinct CDR3 sequences, with 9.5% to 11% as singletons. Sample time point: patch test 2, 6 weeks after DPC sensitization. Treatment: therapeutic diphenylcyclopropenone sensitization with weekly scalp DPC. Sequenced material: whole blood, taken in connection with sensitization to the hapten diphenylcyclopropenone (DPC). These receptors came from a man aged 35-49 years with alopecia areata. Some clones in this sample may be carry-over from other donors' samples.

This clonotype was seen only a few times. The chain recombines TRBV6-2 or TRBV6-3 with TRBJ1-4; weak D call: TRBD1 (5 bases). CDR1 MNHEY and CDR2 SVGEGT come from the germline V gene. CDR3 length: 15 amino acids. The V gene lost 7 bases and the J gene lost 8 bases, with 20 bases spanning the gap. The CDR3 reads CASTPGGSPGEKLFF. CDR3 bases: TGTGCCAGCACTCCCGGGGGGAGTCCAGGCGAAAAACTGTTTTTT.

The chain uses TRBV12-3 or TRBV12-4 and TRBJ1-6; the D is unclear. Trimming left V 6 bases short and J 9 bases short, with 15 bases between. This CDR3 comprises 14 residues. The CDR3 DNA follows: TGTGCCAGCAGGGAGAACTTAGACGGTTCACCCCTCCACTTT. It is translated as CASRENLDGSPLHF.

This clonotype was counted many times. In DNA, the CDR3 is TGCGCCAGCAGATTGTCGGATTCTAACTATGGCTACACCTTC. It is translated as CASRLSDSNYGYTF. J is TRBJ1-2 and V is TRBV5-1, with D hard to call. The CDR3 runs 14 residues. Germline loops: CDR1 SGHRS, CDR2 YFSETQ. Trimming left V 5 bases short and J 0 bases short, with 11 bases between.

This clonotype was seen only a few times. The chain is built from TRBV7-8 and TRBJ2-3; D gene uncertain. The CDR3 spans 14 residues. V was shortened by 1 base and J by 5 bases, with 10 bases between the two germline ends. CDR1 and CDR2 from the germline V gene are SGHVS and FQNEAQ. This CDR3 reads CASSLEGALDTQYF. The CDR3 DNA reads TGTGCCAGCAGCTTAGAAGGAGCCTTAGATACGCAGTATTTT.

The chain links TRBV9 to TRBJ2-3; D not certain. Trimming shortened V by 5 bases and J by 2 bases, and 15 bases separated the two germline ends. This CDR3 spans 15 amino acids. The germline V gene encodes CDR1 SGDLS and CDR2 YYNGEE. The CDR3 bases are TGTGCCAGCAGTGACCCGAGGAGCCCCACAGATACGCAGTATTTT. This codes for CASSDPRSPTDTQYF.

This clonotype was observed a few times. The chain recombines TRBV3-1 with TRBJ2-7; no reliable D call. Germline V CDR1 and CDR2: LGHDT, YNNKEL (reference sequence). V gave up 3 bases and J gave up 1 base, with 7 bases separating them. The CDR3 spans 13 residues. The CDR3 here is CASSQSGSYEQYF. CDR3 DNA sequence: TGTGCCAGCAGCCAGTCGGGTTCCTACGAGCAGTACTTC.

There are a few counts of this clonotype. The rearrangement links TRBV6-5 to TRBJ1-1, with D tentatively TRBD1 (5 bases). CDR1 and CDR2 (germline): MNHEY, SVGAGI. V was shortened by 2 bases and J by 1 base, with 11 bases between the two germline ends. There are 15 residues in the CDR3. The CDR3: CASSYQGQPNTEAFF. CDR3 in DNA: TGTGCCAGCAGTTACCAAGGACAACCGAACACTGAAGCTTTCTTT.

The chain has TRBV28 and TRBJ2-1; unclear D gene. CDR1 and CDR2 (germline): MDHEN, SYDVKM. This CDR3 has 15 amino acids. Trimming removed 5 bases from V and 13 bases from J, with 24 bases in between. CDR3 sequence: CASSVASPSQDFQFF. In DNA, the CDR3 is TGTGCCAGCAGTGTAGCCTCGCCCTCCCAAGATTTTCAGTTCTTC. Based on the CDR3 plus reference TRBV28 and TRBJ2-1, the full variable domain is DVKVTQSSRYLVKRTGEKVFLECVQDMDHENMFWYRQDPGLGLRLIYFSYDVKMKEKGDIPEGYSVSREKKERFSLILESASTNQTSMYLCASSVASPSQDFQFFGPGTRLTVL.

This clonotype was found many times. The chain uses TRBV18 and TRBJ2-1; tentatively, D is TRBD2 (6 bases). Germline CDR1 KGHSH, CDR2 LQKENI. The CDR3 is made up of 15 amino acids. Trimming left V 0 bases short and J 4 bases short, with 10 bases between. The CDR3 DNA follows: TGTGCCAGCTCACCACCTGCTAGCGAATACAATGAGCAGTTCTTC. Translating it yields CASSPPASEYNEQFF.

In its sample, this clonotype was seen many times. V is TRBV12-3 or TRBV12-4 and J is TRBJ2-5; D is ambiguous. Trimming removed 6 bases from V and 4 bases from J, with 18 bases in between. This CDR3 contains 15 residues. The chain's CDR3 is CASSPSRAVLETQYF. DNA for the CDR3: TGTGCCAGCAGCCCAAGTCGGGCGGTTCTAGAGACCCAGTACTTC.

This clonotype is a singleton in its sample. The CDR3 sequence is CASTAGLAGVDEQFF. The DNA for the CDR3 is TGTGCCAGCACCGCGGGACTAGCGGGTGTTGATGAGCAGTTCTTC. The chain carries TRBV12-3 or TRBV12-4 and TRBJ2-1; 12 nucleotides align to TRBD2. J lost 8 bases, V lost 7 bases, and 9 bases had no gene match. This CDR3 has 15 amino acids.

This chain joins TRBV18 and TRBJ1-5; perhaps TRBD1 as D (5 bases). Germline assignment: CDR1 KGHSH and CDR2 LQKENI. The CDR3 sequence is 15 residues long. Trimming removed 0 bases from V and 1 base from J, with 7 bases in between. The CDR3 loop reads CASSPPPGSNQPQHF. CDR3 coding DNA: TGTGCCAGCTCACCACCTCCAGGGAGCAATCAGCCCCAGCATTTT.

This clonotype appeared a few times. J is TRBJ2-3 and V is TRBV24-1; D is ambiguous. The CDR3 has 11 residues. The germline CDR1 and CDR2 sequences are KGHDR and SFDVKD. V was shortened by 4 bases and J by 9 bases, with 7 bases between the two germline ends. CDR3 nucleotide sequence: TGTGCCACCAGTGACCCCCGCACGCAGTATTTT. It yields the protein CATSDPRTQYF.

There are a few counts of this clonotype. An end of the junction does not agree with germline; a read error may underlie this. The J gene is TRBJ2-5, the V gene TRBV6-1; TRBD2 is a possible D gene (6 bases). CDR1 and CDR2 (germline): MNHNS, SASEGT. There are 12 residues in the CDR3. Written as DNA, the CDR3 is TGTGCCAGCAGGAGTAGCGGTGACTCTCGGTTCTTC. Translated: CASRSSGDSRFF.